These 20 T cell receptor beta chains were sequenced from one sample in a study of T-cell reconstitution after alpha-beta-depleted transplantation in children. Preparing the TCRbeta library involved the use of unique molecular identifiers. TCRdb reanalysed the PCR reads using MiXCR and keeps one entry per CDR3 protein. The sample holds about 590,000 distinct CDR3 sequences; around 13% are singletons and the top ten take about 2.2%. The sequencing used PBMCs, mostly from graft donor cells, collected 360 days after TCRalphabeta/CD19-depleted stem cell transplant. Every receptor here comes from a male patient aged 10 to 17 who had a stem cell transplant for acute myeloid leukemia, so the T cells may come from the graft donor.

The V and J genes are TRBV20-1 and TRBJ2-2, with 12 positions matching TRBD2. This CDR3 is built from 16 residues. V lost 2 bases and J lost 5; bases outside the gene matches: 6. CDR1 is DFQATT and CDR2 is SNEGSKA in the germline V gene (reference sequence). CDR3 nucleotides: TGCAGTGCTAGACTAGCGGGAGGGCTGAGAACCGGGGAGCTGTTTTTT. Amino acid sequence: CSARLAGGLRTGELFF.

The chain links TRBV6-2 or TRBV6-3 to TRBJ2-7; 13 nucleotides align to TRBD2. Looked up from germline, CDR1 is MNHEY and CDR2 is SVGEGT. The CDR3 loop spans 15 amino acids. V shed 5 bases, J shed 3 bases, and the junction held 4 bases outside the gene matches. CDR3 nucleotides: TGTGCCAGCAGTACGCGGACTAGCGGGGGCTACGAGCAGTACTTC. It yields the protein CASSTRTSGGYEQYF.

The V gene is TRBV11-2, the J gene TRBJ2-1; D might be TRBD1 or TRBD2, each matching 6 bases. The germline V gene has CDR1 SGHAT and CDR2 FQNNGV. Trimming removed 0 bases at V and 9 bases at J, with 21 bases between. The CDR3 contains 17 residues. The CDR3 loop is CASSLDVPEGGIGEQFF. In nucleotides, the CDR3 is TGTGCCAGCAGCTTAGATGTCCCGGAGGGGGGAATCGGTGAGCAGTTCTTC.

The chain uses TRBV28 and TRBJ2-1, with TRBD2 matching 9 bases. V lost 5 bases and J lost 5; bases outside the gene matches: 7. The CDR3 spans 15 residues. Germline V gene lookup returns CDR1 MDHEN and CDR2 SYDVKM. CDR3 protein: CASSRLADVDNEQFF. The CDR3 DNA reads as TGTGCCAGCAGTCGACTAGCGGATGTTGACAATGAGCAGTTCTTC.

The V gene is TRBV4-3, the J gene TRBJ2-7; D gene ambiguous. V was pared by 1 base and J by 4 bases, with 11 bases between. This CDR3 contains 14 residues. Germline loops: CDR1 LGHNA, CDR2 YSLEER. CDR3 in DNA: TGCGCCAGCAGCCAAGGATCCAGCCTATACGAGCAGTACTTC. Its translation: CASSQGSSLYEQYF.

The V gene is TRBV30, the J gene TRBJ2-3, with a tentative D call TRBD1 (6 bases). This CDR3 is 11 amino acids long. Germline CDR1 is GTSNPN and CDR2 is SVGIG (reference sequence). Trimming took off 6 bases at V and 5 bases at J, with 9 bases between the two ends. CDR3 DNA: TGTGCCTGCCAAGGGGGAGATACGCAGTATTTT. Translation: CACQGGDTQYF. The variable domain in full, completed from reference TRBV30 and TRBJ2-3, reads SQTIHQWPATLVQPVGSPLSLECTVEGTSNPNLYWYRQAAGRGLQLLFYSVGIGQISSEVPQNLSASRPQDRQFILSSKKLLLSDSGFYLCACQGGDTQYFGPGTRLTVL.

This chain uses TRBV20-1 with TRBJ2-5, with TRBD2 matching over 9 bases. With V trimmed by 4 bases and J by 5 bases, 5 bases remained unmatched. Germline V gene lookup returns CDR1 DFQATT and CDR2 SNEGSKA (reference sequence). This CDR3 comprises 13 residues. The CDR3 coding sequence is TGCAGTGCTAAGGGGACTAGCAGGGAGACCCAGTACTTC. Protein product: CSAKGTSRETQYF.

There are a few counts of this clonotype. CDR3 sequence (DNA): TGTGCCACCACCATTACACGATCGACCGGGGAGCTGTTTTTT. Amino acid sequence: CATTITRSTGELFF. V usage is TRBV15 and J usage is TRBJ2-2, with D unclear. The CDR3 sequence is 14 residues long. The germline CDR1 and CDR2 sequences are LNHNV and YYDKDF (reference sequence). V dropped 7 bases and J dropped 5 bases, with 14 bases sitting between them.

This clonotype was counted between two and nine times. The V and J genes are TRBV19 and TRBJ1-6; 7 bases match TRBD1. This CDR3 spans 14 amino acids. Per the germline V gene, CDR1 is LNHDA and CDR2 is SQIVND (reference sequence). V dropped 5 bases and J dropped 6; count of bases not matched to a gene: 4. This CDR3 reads CASSAAGGNSPLHF. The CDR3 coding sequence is TGTGCCAGTAGTGCGGCAGGGGGTAATTCACCCCTCCACTTT.

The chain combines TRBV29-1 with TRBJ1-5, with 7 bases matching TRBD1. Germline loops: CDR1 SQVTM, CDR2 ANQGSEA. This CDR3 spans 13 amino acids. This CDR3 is CGWSQGLEQPQHF. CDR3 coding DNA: TGCGGATGGTCACAGGGGCTGGAACAGCCCCAGCATTTT.

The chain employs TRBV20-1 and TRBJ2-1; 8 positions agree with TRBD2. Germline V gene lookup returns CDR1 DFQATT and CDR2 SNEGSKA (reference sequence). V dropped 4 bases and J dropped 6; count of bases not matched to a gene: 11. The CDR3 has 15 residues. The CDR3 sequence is CSATHGTSPSNEQFF. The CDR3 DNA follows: TGCAGTGCTACCCACGGGACTAGTCCCTCCAATGAGCAGTTCTTC.

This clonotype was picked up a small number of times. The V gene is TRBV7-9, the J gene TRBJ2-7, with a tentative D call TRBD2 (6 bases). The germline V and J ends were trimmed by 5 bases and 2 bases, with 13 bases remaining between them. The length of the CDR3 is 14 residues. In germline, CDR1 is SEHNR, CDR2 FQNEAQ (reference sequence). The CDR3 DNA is TGTGCCAGCAGCGCCCGGACTACTCCCTACGAGCAGTACTTC. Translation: CASSARTTPYEQYF.

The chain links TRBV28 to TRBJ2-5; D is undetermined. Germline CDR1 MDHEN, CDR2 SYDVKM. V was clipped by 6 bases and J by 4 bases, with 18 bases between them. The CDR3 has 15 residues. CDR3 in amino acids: CASSSFWGKPETQYF. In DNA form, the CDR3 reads TGTGCCAGCAGCTCCTTCTGGGGTAAACCAGAGACCCAGTACTTC.

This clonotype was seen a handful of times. CDR3 DNA sequence: TGTGCCAGTGCCCCCGGACACCAGGGGAAGACCCAGTACTTC. Its protein is CASAPGHQGKTQYF. The V call is TRBV19, the J call TRBJ2-5; perhaps TRBD1 as D (6 bases). The V end lost 8 bases, the J end lost 6 bases, and 19 bases lay between the germline ends. Per the germline V gene, CDR1 is LNHDA and CDR2 is SQIVND (reference sequence). The CDR3 sequence is 14 residues long.

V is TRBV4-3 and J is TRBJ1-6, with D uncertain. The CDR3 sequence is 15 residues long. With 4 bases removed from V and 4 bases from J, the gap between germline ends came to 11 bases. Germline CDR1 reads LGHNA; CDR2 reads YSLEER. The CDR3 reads CASSPELPYNSPLHF. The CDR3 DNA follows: TGCGCCAGCAGCCCCGAACTGCCGTATAATTCACCCCTCCACTTT.

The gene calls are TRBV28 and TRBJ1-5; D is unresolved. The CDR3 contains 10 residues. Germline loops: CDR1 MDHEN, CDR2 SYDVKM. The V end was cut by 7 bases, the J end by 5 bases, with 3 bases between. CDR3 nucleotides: TGTGCCAGCAACTATCAGCCCCAGCATTTT. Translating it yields CASNYQPQHF.

The CDR3 here is CAWRQDRITGELFF. CDR3 DNA sequence: TGTGCCTGGAGGCAGGACAGGATCACCGGGGAGCTGTTTTTT. The genes are TRBV30 and TRBJ2-2; 7 nucleotides agree with TRBD1. CDR1 and CDR2 (germline): GTSNPN, SVGIG (reference sequence). After removal of 3 bases from V and 4 bases from J, the junction contained 5 bases not matched to a gene. The CDR3 extends over 14 amino acids.

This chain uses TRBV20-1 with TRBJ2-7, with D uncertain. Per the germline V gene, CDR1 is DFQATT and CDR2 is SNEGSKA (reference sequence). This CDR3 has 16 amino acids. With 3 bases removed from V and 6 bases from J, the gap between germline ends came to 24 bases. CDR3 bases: TGCAGTGCTAGGCTTACCGGTGGGGTTAACCTCTTCGAGCAGTACTTC. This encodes CSARLTGGVNLFEQYF.

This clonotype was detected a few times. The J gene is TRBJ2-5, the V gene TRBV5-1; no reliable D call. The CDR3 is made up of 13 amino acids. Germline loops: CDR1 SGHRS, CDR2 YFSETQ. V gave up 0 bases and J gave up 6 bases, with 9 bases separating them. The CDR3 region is CASSLDPEKTQYF. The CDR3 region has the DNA TGCGCCAGCAGCTTGGATCCGGAGAAGACCCAGTACTTC.

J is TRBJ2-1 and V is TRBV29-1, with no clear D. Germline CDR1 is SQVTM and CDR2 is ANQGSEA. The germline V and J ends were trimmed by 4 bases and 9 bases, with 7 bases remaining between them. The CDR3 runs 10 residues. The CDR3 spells CSVGGGEQFF. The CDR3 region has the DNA TGCAGCGTTGGAGGTGGTGAGCAGTTCTTC.